This T cell receptor beta chain emerged from a study of cytomegalovirus exposure and HLA in healthy donors. Remarks on this clone: Its cognate antigen is unknown.

In the PCR, 60 Vbeta and 13 Jbeta primers were used. Method: immunoSEQ multiplex PCR; TCRdb's copy keeps in-frame clones and lacks some. The sample has around 150,000 clones; over 65% are singletons. Study-wide results and caveats: Later on, an analysis tied approximately 17,000 TCR beta sequences to HLA alleles at 0.05 false discovery rate. In a later analysis, compared with equally common non-associated chains, HLA-associated beta chains were more expanded. Later analysis showed TCR association rates varying by HLA locus, highest for DRB1 and lowest for HLA-C.

The CDR3 extends over 10 amino acids. Per the germline V gene, CDR1 is SQVTM and CDR2 is ANQGSEA. V was shortened by 0 bases and J by 10 bases, with 7 bases between the two germline ends. Donors showed nominal health when sampled, although they likely had unrecorded immune exposures. Sequenced: PBMCs. This chain links TRBV29-1 with TRBJ2-7; D may be TRBD1 (5 bases). The clonotype originates from a man between 35 and 55 years old in good health and CMV-seronegative. CDR3 in DNA: TGCAGCGTTGAAGAAGGGGTCCAGTACTTC. Residues: CSVEEGVQYF.